This is a list of T cell receptor beta chains from one sample in a study of graft-versus-host responses after intestinal transplantation. Method: immunoSEQ multiplex PCR; TCRdb's copy keeps in-frame clones and lacks some. This sample has around 20,000 clones; roughly 89% occur once, and the top ten carry 5% to 5.5%. The sample here was PBMCs, taken just over 64 days after intestinal transplantation. These receptors originate from a human patient who received an intestinal transplant, so some T cells may come from the graft donor. The CDR3 runs from the conserved cysteine through the conserved F or W. A D gene is named only where the DNA matches it firmly. The size field is filled for only some rows; it gives once, few, many or a size class.

size,J,length,V,D,DNA,CDR3
.,TRBJ2-7,14,TRBV7-2,TRBD2,TGTGCCAGCAGCCTTAGCGGGGGGGGATACGAGCAGTACTTC,CASSLSGGGYEQYF
.,TRBJ2-3,13,TRBV2,.,TGTGCCAGCAGTCGTTTGACGGCAGATACGCAGTATTTT,CASSRLTADTQYF
few,TRBJ2-7,12,TRBV2,TRBD2,TGTGCCAGCCGGCGGGGGGGCTACGAGCAGTACTTC,CASRRGGYEQYF
.,TRBJ2-3,16,TRBV19,TRBD1,TGTGCCAGTAGTATTGATAGGGGACAGGGGACAGATACGCAGTATTTT,CASSIDRGQGTDTQYF
.,TRBJ2-6,18,TRBV7-9,TRBD1,TGTGCCAGCAGCGGGACAGGGGGCGCTTCTTCTGGGGCCAACGTCCTGACTTTC,CASSGTGGASSGANVLTF
.,TRBJ1-1,15,TRBV4-1,.,TGCGCCAGCAGCCATCAGTGGGCACGGCAGGGTAAAGCTTTCTTT,CASSHQWARQGKAFF
.,TRBJ1-1,11,TRBV2,.,TGTGCCAGCAGTGAAAGGGGTGAAGCTTTCTTT,CASSERGEAFF
.,TRBJ2-1,19,TRBV28,.,TGTGCCAGCAGTTTTAATGGGGGTGGGAGCTGGTCCTTCTACAATGAGCAGTTCTTC,CASSFNGGGSWSFYNEQFF
.,TRBJ1-2,11,TRBV5-4,.,TGTGCCAGCAGCGGCCTTAGTAGCTACACCTTC,CASSGLSSYTF
.,TRBJ2-3,12,TRBV11-2,.,TGTGCCAGCAACTTAGCCGCAGATACGCAGTATTTT,CASNLAADTQYF
.,TRBJ2-3,12,TRBV5-1,TRBD2,TGCGCCAGCAGCACTAGCGCAGATACGCAGTATTTT,CASSTSADTQYF
.,TRBJ1-5,15,TRBV27,TRBD1,TGTGCCAGCAGTTCCGGGACAGGGCTGTATCAGCCCCAGCATTTT,CASSSGTGLYQPQHF
.,TRBJ2-1,13,TRBV4-3,.,TGCGCCAGCAGCCAGAGCAGGTTCAATGAGCAGTTCTTC,CASSQSRFNEQFF
once,TRBJ1-6,12,TRBV18,.,TGTGCCAGCTCTCACAGCGAATCACCCCTCCACTTT,CASSHSESPLHF
.,TRBJ2-3,15,TRBV4-3,.,TGCGCCAGCAGCCAAGGAGGACCGGGCACAGATACGCAGTATTTT,CASSQGGPGTDTQYF
.,TRBJ2-1,17,TRBV4-3,TRBD2,TGCGCCAGCAGCCAAATCCCGGGACTAGCGTCAGACGATGAGCAGTTCTTC,CASSQIPGLASDDEQFF
.,TRBJ2-7,15,TRBV6-5,TRBD1,TGTGCCAGCAGTTACTCGACAGGGGGCTCCTACGAGCAGTACTTC,CASSYSTGGSYEQYF
.,TRBJ1-2,16,TRBV4-3,.,TGCGCCAGCAGCCAAGAAGGGCGGGGCTGGGGGTATGGCTACACCTTC,CASSQEGRGWGYGYTF
.,TRBJ2-3,12,TRBV30,.,TGTGCCTGGAGTGTGGGGGGAGATACGCAGTATTTT,CAWSVGGDTQYF
.,TRBJ1-1,15,TRBV9,TRBD1,TGTGCCAGCAGCGTTTCGACAGGGACGGGAACTGAAGCTTTCTTT,CASSVSTGTGTEAFF
.,TRBJ2-1,14,TRBV7-2,TRBD2,TGTGCCAGCAGCTCTGCGGGGGTCTACAATGAGCAGTTCTTC,CASSSAGVYNEQFF
.,TRBJ2-1,14,TRBV30,TRBD2,TGTGCCTGGAGCCCGGGGCGGGGGGGTGATGAGCAGTTCTTC,CAWSPGRGGDEQFF
.,TRBJ1-2,16,TRBV6-6,.,TGTGCCAGCAGGAGGGGGACGGAGCTCGTGGACTATGGCTACACCTTC,CASRRGTELVDYGYTF
.,TRBJ2-7,15,TRBV7-9,.,TGTGCCAGCAGCTTTCTCGATACAATGTCCTACGAGCAGTACTTC,CASSFLDTMSYEQYF
.,TRBJ1-3,17,TRBV25-1,.,TGTGCCAGCAGTGAATTTCTCGAGTCTCCCCTAGAGGACACCATATATTTT,CASSEFLESPLEDTIYF
few,TRBJ2-5,15,TRBV4-3,TRBD2,TGCGCCAGCAGCCAAAAGCGGGGGGGCCAAGAGACCCAGTACTTC,CASSQKRGGQETQYF
.,TRBJ1-2,15,TRBV2,.,TGTGCCAGCAGTCAACGGACCTCTCAGGACTATGGCTACACCTTC,CASSQRTSQDYGYTF
.,TRBJ2-7,16,TRBV7-6,TRBD1,TGTGCCAGCAGCCCAACCGGGACAGGGTACTCCTACGAGCAGTACTTC,CASSPTGTGYSYEQYF
.,TRBJ1-2,15,TRBV4-3,.,TGCGCCAGCAGCCCACGGGACAAATTAGGTGGTGGCTACACCTTC,CASSPRDKLGGGYTF
once,TRBJ2-2,17,TRBV10-3,.,TGTGCCATCAGTGAGTTGTCGGGGGGCGTGGACACCGGGGAGCTGTTTTTT,CAISELSGGVDTGELFF
.,TRBJ2-7,17,TRBV27,.,TGTGCCAGCAGTCCTCGAGACGGGATCGTCCCCCACTACGAGCAGTACTTC,CASSPRDGIVPHYEQYF
once,TRBJ1-2,13,TRBV27,.,TGTGCCAGCAGTCTGACAGAATCCTATGGCTACACCTTC,CASSLTESYGYTF
.,TRBJ2-3,17,TRBV15,TRBD2,TGTGCCACCAGCAGGACCGGCCTAGCGGGCCTCACAGATACGCAGTATTTT,CATSRTGLAGLTDTQYF
.,TRBJ2-1,15,TRBV2,.,TGTGCCAGCAGTTTCGACAGGGGCGGGGGGAATGAGCAGTTCTTC,CASSFDRGGGNEQFF
.,TRBJ2-7,15,TRBV4-3,.,TGCGCCAGCAGCCAAGGCCCAGGGGGGGACTACGAGCAGTACTTC,CASSQGPGGDYEQYF
.,TRBJ2-4,15,TRBV7-9,TRBD1,TGTGCCAGCAGCCCAAGAGGAGGGGACAGGAACATTCAGTACTTC,CASSPRGGDRNIQYF
.,TRBJ2-4,15,TRBV7-6,TRBD1,TGTGCCAGCAGCTTGGGACAGGGTTTTTGGGACATTCAGTACTTC,CASSLGQGFWDIQYF
.,TRBJ1-5,13,TRBV4-1,.,TGCGCCAGCAGCCAAGAGGGGTATCAGCCCCAGCATTTT,CASSQEGYQPQHF
.,TRBJ1-1,14,TRBV6-5,.,TGTGCCAGCAGTACGACAGAAGAGAACACTGAAGCTTTCTTT,CASSTTEENTEAFF
.,TRBJ2-5,14,TRBV1,.,TGCACCAGCACAACTAGCGGGGGATCTCGGACCCAGTACTTC,CTSTTSGGSRTQYF
.,TRBJ2-2,14,TRBV6-5,.,TGTGCCAGCAGTTCCCACACCTACACCGGGGAGCTGTTTTTT,CASSSHTYTGELFF
.,TRBJ2-2,15,TRBV12-5,.,TGTGCTAGTGGTTTGGCCTCGTGGAGGGCCGGGGAGCTGTTTTTT,CASGLASWRAGELFF
.,TRBJ2-4,16,TRBV15,.,TGTGCCACCAGCAGAGACAAGGGGCTAGCCAAAAACATTCAGTACTTC,CATSRDKGLAKNIQYF
.,TRBJ2-1,15,TRBV6-4,.,TGTGCCAGCAGTGACTCGATTCGGGGAGGCAATGAGCAGTTCTTC,CASSDSIRGGNEQFF
once,TRBJ1-1,15,TRBV19,.,TGTGCCAGTAGTATTGACGGGGGAAGAGTCAGTGAAGCTTTCTTT,CASSIDGGRVSEAFF
.,TRBJ1-3,16,TRBV5-1,.,TGCGCCAGCAGCTGGGGACCCCGTGGCTCTGGAAACACCATATATTTT,CASSWGPRGSGNTIYF
.,TRBJ2-7,15,TRBV27,TRBD1,TGTGCCAGCCAGTACCGGGACAGGGGCCGTTACGAGCAGTACTTC,CASQYRDRGRYEQYF
.,TRBJ1-1,13,TRBV25-1,.,TGTGCCAGCAGCCGGGACACCTTATTTGAAGCTTTCTTT,CASSRDTLFEAFF
once,TRBJ2-1,22,TRBV30,TRBD2,TGTGCCTGGAGTGTTCGAGGACTTGACTGGACTAGCGGGGGGGCCTTTTACAATGAGCAGTTCTTC,CAWSVRGLDWTSGGAFYNEQFF
once,TRBJ2-3,21,TRBV7-2,TRBD2,TGTGCCAGCAGCTTAGCCTTTGGGACTAGCGGGGGGGCTACTAGCACAGATACGCAGTATTTT,CASSLAFGTSGGATSTDTQYF
.,TRBJ2-1,18,TRBV9,.,TGTGCCAGCAGCCCCTTTCCCCAGGCAGACCGCTCCTACAATGAGCAGTTCTTC,CASSPFPQADRSYNEQFF
.,TRBJ1-2,13,TRBV29-1,.,TGCAGCGTTGAAGGCGGACCCGGCGATGGCTACACCTTC,CSVEGGPGDGYTF
.,TRBJ2-7,15,TRBV4-3,.,TGCGCCAGCAGCCAAGGAGCGACGAGTTCCTACGAGCAGTACTTC,CASSQGATSSYEQYF